These 26 T cell receptor beta chains came from one sample sequenced in a study of blood T cell repertoires in COVID-19. Sequencing was performed with immunoSEQ multiplex PCR; in TCRdb, only in-frame clones are kept and a portion is missing. The sample has roughly 100,000 clones, 81% seen once. Source material: peripheral blood. These receptors were collected from a man older than 75 with acute or convalescent COVID-19.

Here the CDR3 reads CASSRGGSGQETQYF. CDR3 nucleotide sequence: TGTGCCAGCAGCCGAGGGGGTAGCGGGCAAGAGACCCAGTACTTC. The chain uses TRBV28 and TRBJ2-5; TRBD2 is a possible D gene (7 bases). The V gene's germline CDR1 is MDHEN and CDR2 SYDVKM. The V end was cut by 6 bases, the J end by 2 bases, with 16 bases between. CDR3 length: 15 residues.

This clone has just a few counts. The chain joins TRBV18 to TRBJ1-5, with 9 bases fitting TRBD1. This CDR3 is 15 amino acids long. J gave up 6 bases and V 3 bases, and 6 bases lay outside the gene matches. CDR1 KGHSH and CDR2 LQKENI come from the germline V gene. The CDR3, as DNA: TGTGCCAGCTCACCGGGACAGGGTAGGGGTCAGCCCCAGCATTTT. Its protein product is CASSPGQGRGQPQHF.

The V gene is TRBV6-5, the J gene TRBJ2-1, with 8 bases aligning to TRBD2. After removal of 6 bases from V and 0 bases from J, the junction contained 4 bases not matched to a gene. From germline, CDR1 is MNHEY and CDR2 SVGAGI. This CDR3 has 15 amino acids. CDR3 in amino acids: CASSGSGSSYNEQFF. CDR3 coding DNA: TGTGCCAGCAGCGGAAGCGGGAGCTCCTACAATGAGCAGTTCTTC.

This chain joins TRBV27 and TRBJ2-7; the D is unclear. The germline V gene encodes CDR1 MNHEY and CDR2 SMNVEV (reference sequence). The germline V and J ends were trimmed by 2 bases and 2 bases, with 10 bases remaining between them. This CDR3 is 14 amino acids long. Written as DNA, the CDR3 is TGTGCCAGCAGTTTACGAACATTTGCCTACGAGCAGTACTTC. Its protein product is CASSLRTFAYEQYF.

The V and J genes are TRBV12-5 and TRBJ2-1, with unresolved D. Trimming stripped 7 bases from V and 0 bases from J, with 10 bases between. CDR1 is LGHNT, CDR2 FRNRAP, per germline. This CDR3 comprises 14 residues. The DNA of the CDR3 is TGTGCTAGTGCTGTAGCCTTCTCCTACAATGAGCAGTTCTTC. It translates to CASAVAFSYNEQFF. The variable domain in full, completed from reference TRBV12-5 and TRBJ2-1, reads DARVTQTPRHKVTEMGQEVTMRCQPILGHNTVFWYRQTMMQGLELLAYFRNRAPLDDSGMPKDRFSAEMPDATLATLKIQPSEPRDSAVYFCASAVAFSYNEQFFGPGTRLTVL.

The chain is built from TRBV18 and TRBJ2-2; 7 bases line up with TRBD1. The CDR3 contains 16 residues. Germline CDR1 and CDR2: KGHSH and LQKENI. With 3 bases clipped from V and 0 bases from J, the junction kept 4 bases outside the gene matches. CDR3 in amino acids: CASSPFDRANTGELFF. The CDR3 region has the DNA TGTGCCAGCTCACCTTTCGACAGGGCGAACACCGGGGAGCTGTTTTTT.

This chain uses TRBV12-3 or TRBV12-4 with TRBJ2-5; D remains unclear. This CDR3 is built from 13 residues. Trimming pared 3 bases from V and 3 bases from J, leaving 8 bases between. For the CDR3, the DNA is TGTGCCAGCAGTTTTGGTCGGGAAGAGACCCAGTACTTC. It specifies CASSFGREETQYF.

The J gene is TRBJ1-4, the V gene TRBV28, with a tentative D call TRBD1 (6 bases). Germline lookup yields CDR1 MDHEN and CDR2 SYDVKM. V lost 11 bases and J lost 4, with 20 bases in between. The CDR3 runs to 15 residues. CDR3 residues: CAAVRRGAINEKLFF. The CDR3 DNA reads TGTGCCGCGGTTAGGCGGGGGGCGATTAATGAAAAACTGTTTTTT.

This clone was observed a few times. V and J are TRBV5-1 and TRBJ1-1; no firm D call. The ends were cut back, 0 bases at V and 10 bases at J, with 10 bases in the middle. CDR1 is SGHRS and CDR2 is YFSETQ in the germline V gene. There are 12 residues in the CDR3. CDR3 in DNA: TGCGCCAGCAGCTTGGGTAGAGATCCAGCTTTCTTT. As protein: CASSLGRDPAFF.

This clone has just one count. The V and J genes are TRBV5-1 and TRBJ1-1, with D uncertain. There are 13 residues in the CDR3. Germline V gives CDR1 SGHRS, CDR2 YFSETQ. V was trimmed by 4 bases and J by 1 base, leaving 8 bases between them. This chain's CDR3 is CASSPYKNTEAFF. For the CDR3, the DNA is TGCGCCAGCAGCCCGTACAAGAACACTGAAGCTTTCTTT. The whole variable domain, remainder taken from reference TRBV5-1 and TRBJ1-1, is KAGVTQTPRYLIKTRGQQVTLSCSPISGHRSVSWYQQTPGQGLQFLFEYFSETQRNKGNFPGRFSGRQFSNSRSEMNVSTLELGDSALYLCASSPYKNTEAFFGQGTRLTVV.

The chain recombines TRBV19 with TRBJ2-1; 8 bases match TRBD2. This CDR3 has 13 residues. V lost 6 bases and J lost 7; bases outside the gene matches: 5. Germline CDR1 LNHDA, CDR2 SQIVND (reference sequence). As DNA, the CDR3 is TGTGCCAGTAGCGGGAGGGCCTGGAATGAGCAGTTCTTC. Residues: CASSGRAWNEQFF. Full variable domain (outside the CDR3, taken from reference TRBV19 and TRBJ2-1): DGGITQSPKYLFRKEGQNVTLSCEQNLNHDAMYWYRQDPGQGLRLIYYSQIVNDFQKGDIAEGYSVSREKKESFPLTVTSAQKNPTAFYLCASSGRAWNEQFFGPGTRLTVL.

CDR3 nucleotide sequence: TGTGCCAGCAGCTCCCTACAGTATGGCAGCAATCAGCCCCAGCATTTT. Residues: CASSSLQYGSNQPQHF. The rearrangement joins TRBV7-8 to TRBJ1-5; D remains unclear. V lost 4 bases to trimming and J lost 1 base, with 14 bases between them. The CDR3 length is 16 residues. Germline CDR1 SGHVS, CDR2 FQNEAQ. Supplemented by reference TRBV7-8 and TRBJ1-5, the full variable domain reads GAGVSQSPRYKVAKRGQDVALRCDPISGHVSLFWYQQALGQGPEFLTYFQNEAQLDKSGLPSDRFFAERPEGSVSTLKIQRTQQEDSAVYLCASSSLQYGSNQPQHFGDGTRLSIL.

The chain carries TRBV7-8 and TRBJ2-1; no reliable D call. Germline assignment: CDR1 SGHVS and CDR2 FQNEAQ. V gave up 1 base and J gave up 0 bases, with 7 bases separating them. CDR3 length: 15 amino acids. The CDR3 sequence is CASSLVAISYNEQFF. CDR3 coding DNA: TGTGCCAGCAGCTTAGTGGCAATCTCCTACAATGAGCAGTTCTTC.

This chain joins TRBV19 and TRBJ2-1, with D possibly being TRBD2 (5 bases). CDR1 and CDR2 from the germline V gene are LNHDA and SQIVND (reference sequence). With 6 bases removed from V and 5 bases from J, the gap between germline ends came to 17 bases. This CDR3 has 15 residues. Written as DNA, the CDR3 is TGTGCCAGTAGCTCTAGCTGGGGATCACACAATGAGCAGTTCTTC. This sequence encodes CASSSSWGSHNEQFF.

The chain couples TRBV2 to TRBJ1-5; TRBD1 matches at 8 bases. After removal of 6 bases from V and 8 bases from J, the junction contained 6 bases not matched to a gene. The CDR3 consists of 13 residues. Germline V gene lookup returns CDR1 SNHLY and CDR2 FYNNEI. CDR3 amino acids: CASSGQGVEPQHF. The CDR3 nucleotides read TGTGCCAGCAGCGGACAGGGTGTTGAGCCCCAGCATTTT.

A few counts support this clone. The V and J genes are TRBV5-1 and TRBJ1-5; 9 nucleotides align to TRBD1. The CDR3 has 15 amino acids. CDR1 is SGHRS, CDR2 YFSETQ, per germline. After removal of 1 base from V and 4 bases from J, the junction contained 3 bases not matched to a gene. The CDR3 nucleotides read TGCGCCAGCAGCTTGCTGGGACAGGGTAATCAGCCCCAGCATTTT. Translating gives CASSLLGQGNQPQHF.

The chain has TRBV27 and TRBJ1-1; D might be TRBD1 (5 bases). The CDR3 totals 13 residues. Germline CDR1 and CDR2: MNHEY and SMNVEV (reference sequence). Trimming removed 3 bases at V and 5 bases at J, with 10 bases between. In nucleotides, the CDR3 is TGTGCCAGCAGTTTTATGCGGGGGACTGAAGCTTTCTTT. Translation: CASSFMRGTEAFF.

The gene calls are TRBV27 and TRBJ1-1; 8 bases agree with TRBD1. Germline-derived CDR1 and CDR2 are MNHEY and SMNVEV (reference sequence). V lost 7 bases, J lost 4 bases, and 11 bases stayed unmatched. CDR3 length equals 15 residues. CDR3 sequence: CASTSFRTGTTEAFF. The DNA for the CDR3 is TGTGCCAGCACTTCATTCCGGACAGGGACCACTGAAGCTTTCTTT.

The table lists this clone with a few counts. This rearrangement joins TRBV6-5 to TRBJ2-2, with 8 bases matching TRBD1. The CDR3 consists of 14 residues. Per germline, CDR1 MNHEY and CDR2 SVGAGI. V lost 6 bases and J lost 6; bases outside the gene matches: 6. CDR3 sequence reads: CASRDDRGSGELFF. The CDR3, as DNA: TGTGCCAGCAGAGACGACAGGGGATCCGGGGAGCTGTTTTTT.

The chain is built from TRBV5-4 and TRBJ1-2; 7 positions agree with TRBD1. Germline assignment: CDR1 SGHNT and CDR2 YYREEE (reference sequence). This CDR3 contains 13 residues. J was trimmed by 12 bases and V by 4 bases; bases with no gene match: 12. The CDR3 protein is CASSIPGQFVHTF. As DNA, the CDR3 is TGTGCCAGCAGCATACCGGGACAGTTTGTCCACACCTTC.

The gene calls are TRBV5-1 and TRBJ2-1; 11 positions agree with TRBD2. The V segment lost 3 bases and the J segment 5 bases; nucleotides outside the gene matches: 7. Germline loops: CDR1 SGHRS, CDR2 YFSETQ. The CDR3 loop spans 16 amino acids. The CDR3 coding sequence is TGCGCCAGCAGCTCCTTCGGGACTAGCGGTAACAATGAGCAGTTCTTC. This encodes CASSSFGTSGNNEQFF.

The chain carries TRBV28 and TRBJ2-2; a weak D match, TRBD1 (5 bases). Germline V gene data show CDR1 as MDHEN and CDR2 as SYDVKM. V was pared by 3 bases and J by 6 bases, with 17 bases between. CDR3 length: 16 residues. This CDR3 is CASSFLVRGRAGELFF. The DNA of the CDR3 is TGTGCCAGCAGTTTTCTCGTAAGGGGCCGGGCCGGGGAGCTGTTTTTT.

The chain has TRBV6-2 or TRBV6-3 and TRBJ2-7; TRBD2 agrees at 14 bases. Germline CDR1 is MNHEY and CDR2 is SVGEGT. J gave up 6 bases and V 5 bases, and 12 bases lay outside the gene matches. The CDR3 loop spans 17 amino acids. Written as DNA, the CDR3 is TGTGCCAGCAGTCCCAAACCGGGACTAGCGGGAGATGGCGAGCAGTACTTC. It encodes CASSPKPGLAGDGEQYF.

The chain recombines TRBV18 with TRBJ2-7; 10 nucleotides line up with TRBD2. The CDR3 spans 15 residues. V gave up 2 bases and J gave up 5 bases; unmatched junction bases: 6. The germline V gene encodes CDR1 KGHSH and CDR2 LQKENI. CDR3 nucleotides: TGTGCCAGCTCACCAAGTCTAGCGGGAGTCAACGAGCAGTACTTC. Protein: CASSPSLAGVNEQYF. The full variable domain, completed using reference TRBV18 and TRBJ2-7, is NAGVMQNPRHLVRRRGQEARLRCSPMKGHSHVYWYRQLPEEGLKFMVYLQKENIIDESGMPKERFSAEFPKEGPSILRIQQVVRGDSAAYFCASSPSLAGVNEQYFGPGTRLTVT.

CDR3 nucleotide sequence: TGTGCCAGCAGCCGACAGGGGGCAGGGGATACGCAGTATTTT. Protein: CASSRQGAGDTQYF. This chain joins TRBV2 and TRBJ2-3; 10 positions match TRBD1. The CDR3 loop spans 14 amino acids. V lost 6 bases, J lost 6 bases, and 6 bases stayed unmatched. The germline CDR1 and CDR2 sequences are SNHLY and FYNNEI.

The chain couples TRBV4-3 to TRBJ1-2; D perhaps matches TRBD1 (6 bases). Trimming pared 0 bases from V and 0 bases from J, leaving 14 bases between. The CDR3 is 17 residues long. Germline V gives CDR1 LGHNA, CDR2 YSLEER. The CDR3 DNA follows: TGCGCCAGCAGCCAAGATTTTGACAGGCGAACTAACTATGGCTACACCTTC. This gives the protein CASSQDFDRRTNYGYTF.